This T cell receptor (beta chain) was retrieved from a study of identical twins. This clonotype was counted only a few times. Its specificity is unknown. Findings and caveats of the study: There is a chance that invariant MAIT and iNKT cells partially muddied zero-insertion analyses. Sequences that were beta out-of-frame showed weaker excess twin sharing.

In TCRdb, the 5' RACE reads were re-called with MiXCR into one record per CDR3 protein. The sample contains approximately 600,000 distinct CDR3 sequences, around 7.4% of which appear only once. Germline lookup yields CDR1 SEHNR and CDR2 FQNEAQ (reference sequence). CDR3 length: 17 residues. The J segment lost 2 bases and the V segment lost 5 bases, leaving 6 bases of the junction unmatched. These data also featured in a second study, about yellow fever vaccine responses in identical twins.

What was sequenced was PBMCs. This sequence joins TRBV7-9 and TRBJ2-2, with 12 bases aligning to TRBD2. The sequence came from a woman between 18 and 30 years old in good health. This CDR3 reads CASSVPLAGGNTGELFF. DNA for the CDR3: TGTGCCAGCAGCGTACCACTAGCGGGAGGCAACACCGGGGAGCTGTTTTTT. Full variable domain (outside the CDR3, taken from reference TRBV7-9 and TRBJ2-2): DTGVSQNPRHKITKRGQNVTFRCDPISEHNRLYWYRQTLGQGPEFLTYFQNEAQLEKSRLLSDRFSAERPKGSFSTLEIQRTEQGDSAMYLCASSVPLAGGNTGELFFGEGSRLTVL.